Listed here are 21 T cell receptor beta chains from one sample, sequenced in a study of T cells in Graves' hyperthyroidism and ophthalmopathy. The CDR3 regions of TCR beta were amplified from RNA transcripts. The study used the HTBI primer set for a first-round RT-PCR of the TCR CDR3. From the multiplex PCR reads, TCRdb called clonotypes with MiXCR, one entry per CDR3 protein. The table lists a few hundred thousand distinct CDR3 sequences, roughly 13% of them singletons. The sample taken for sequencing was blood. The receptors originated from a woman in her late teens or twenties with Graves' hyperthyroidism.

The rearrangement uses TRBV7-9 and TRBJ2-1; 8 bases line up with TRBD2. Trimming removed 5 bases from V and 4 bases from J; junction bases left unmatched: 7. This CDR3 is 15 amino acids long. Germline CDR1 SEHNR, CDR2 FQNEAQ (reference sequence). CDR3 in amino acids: CASSPRTSSYNEQFF. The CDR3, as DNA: TGTGCCAGCAGCCCCCGGACTAGCTCTTACAATGAGCAGTTCTTC.

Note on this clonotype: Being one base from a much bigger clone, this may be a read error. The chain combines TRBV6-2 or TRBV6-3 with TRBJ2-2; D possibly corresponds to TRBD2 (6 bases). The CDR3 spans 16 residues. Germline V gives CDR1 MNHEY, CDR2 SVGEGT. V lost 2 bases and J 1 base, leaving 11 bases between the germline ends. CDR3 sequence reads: CASSYRLAMNTGELFF. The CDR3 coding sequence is TGTGCCAGCAGTTACAGGCTAGCGATGAACACCGGGGAGCTGTTTTTT.

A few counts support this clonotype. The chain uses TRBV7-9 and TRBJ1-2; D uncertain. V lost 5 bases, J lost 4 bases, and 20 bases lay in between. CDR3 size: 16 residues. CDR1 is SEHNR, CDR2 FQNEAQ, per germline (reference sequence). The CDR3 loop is CASSTGSKTTVYGYTF. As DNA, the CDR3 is TGTGCCAGCAGCACCGGATCTAAAACAACAGTCTATGGCTACACCTTC.

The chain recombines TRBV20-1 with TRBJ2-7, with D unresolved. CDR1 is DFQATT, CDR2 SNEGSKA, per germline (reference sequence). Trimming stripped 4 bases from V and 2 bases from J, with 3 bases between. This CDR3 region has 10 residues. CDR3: CSATTYEQYF. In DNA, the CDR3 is TGCAGTGCTACCACCTACGAGCAGTACTTC.

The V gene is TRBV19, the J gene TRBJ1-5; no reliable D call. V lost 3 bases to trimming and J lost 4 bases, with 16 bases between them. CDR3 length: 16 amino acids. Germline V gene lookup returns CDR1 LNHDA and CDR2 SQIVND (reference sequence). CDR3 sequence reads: CASSMGREGWNQPQHF. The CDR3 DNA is TGTGCCAGTAGTATGGGCCGGGAAGGTTGGAATCAGCCCCAGCATTTT.

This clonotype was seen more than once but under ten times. The CDR3 bases are TGTGCCAGCAGTCTCAGCCTAGCGGGAAGAATAGATACGCAGTATTTT. Translating gives CASSLSLAGRIDTQYF. This sequence joins TRBV12-3 or TRBV12-4 and TRBJ2-3; 9 bases fit TRBD2. CDR3 length equals 16 residues. The trim removed 5 bases at V and 5 bases at J, leaving 11 bases unmatched.

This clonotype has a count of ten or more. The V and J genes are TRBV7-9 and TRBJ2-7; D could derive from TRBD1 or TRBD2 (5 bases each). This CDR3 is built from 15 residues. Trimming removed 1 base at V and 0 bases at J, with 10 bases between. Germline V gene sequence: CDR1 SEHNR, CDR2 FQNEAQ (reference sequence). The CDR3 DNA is TGTGCCAGCAGCTTAGTCCGGGACGTCTCCTACGAGCAGTACTTC. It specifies CASSLVRDVSYEQYF.

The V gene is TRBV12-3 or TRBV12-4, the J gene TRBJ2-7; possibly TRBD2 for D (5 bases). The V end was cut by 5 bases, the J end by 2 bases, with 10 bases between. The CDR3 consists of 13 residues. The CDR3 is CASSLLAPYEQYF. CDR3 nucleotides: TGTGCCAGCAGTCTCCTAGCCCCCTACGAGCAGTACTTC.

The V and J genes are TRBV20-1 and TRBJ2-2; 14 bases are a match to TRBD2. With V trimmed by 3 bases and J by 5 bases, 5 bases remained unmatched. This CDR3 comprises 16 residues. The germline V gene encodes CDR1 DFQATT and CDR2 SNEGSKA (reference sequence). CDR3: CSARRGLAGGTGELFF. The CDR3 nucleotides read TGCAGTGCTAGGAGAGGACTAGCGGGAGGTACCGGGGAGCTGTTTTTT.

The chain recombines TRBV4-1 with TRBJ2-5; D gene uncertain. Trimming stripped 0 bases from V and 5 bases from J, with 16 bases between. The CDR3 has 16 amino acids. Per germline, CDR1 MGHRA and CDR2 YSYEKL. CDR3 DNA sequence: TGCGCCAGCAGCCAAGATGTCCGTCAGTTCAGGGAGACCCAGTACTTC. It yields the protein CASSQDVRQFRETQYF.

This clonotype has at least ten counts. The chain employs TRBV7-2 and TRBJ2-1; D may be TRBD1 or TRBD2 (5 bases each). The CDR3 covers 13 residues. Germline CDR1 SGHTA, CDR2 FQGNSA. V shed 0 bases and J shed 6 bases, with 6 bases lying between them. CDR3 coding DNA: TGTGCCAGCAGCTTAGCGGGGACCAATGAGCAGTTCTTC. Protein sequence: CASSLAGTNEQFF.

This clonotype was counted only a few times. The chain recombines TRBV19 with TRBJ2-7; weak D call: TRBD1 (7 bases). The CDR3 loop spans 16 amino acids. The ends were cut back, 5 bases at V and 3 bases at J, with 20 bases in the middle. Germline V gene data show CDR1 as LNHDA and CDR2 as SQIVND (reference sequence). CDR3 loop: CASSPRGTEKNYEQYF. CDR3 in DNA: TGTGCCAGTAGTCCCCGGGGGACAGAAAAGAACTACGAGCAGTACTTC.

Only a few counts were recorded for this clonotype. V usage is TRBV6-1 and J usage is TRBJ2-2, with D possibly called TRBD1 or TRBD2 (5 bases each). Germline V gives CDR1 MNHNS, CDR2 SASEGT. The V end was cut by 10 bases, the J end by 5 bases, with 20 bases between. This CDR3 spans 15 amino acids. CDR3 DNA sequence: TGTGCCATCGATAAACCGGGACCCCGAACCGGGGAGCTGTTTTTT. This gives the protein CAIDKPGPRTGELFF.

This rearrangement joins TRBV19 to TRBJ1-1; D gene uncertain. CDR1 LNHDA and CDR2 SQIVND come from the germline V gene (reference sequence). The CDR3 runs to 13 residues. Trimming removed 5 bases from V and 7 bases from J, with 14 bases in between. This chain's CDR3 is CASSPPGGIEAFF. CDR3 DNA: TGTGCCAGTAGTCCCCCCGGAGGAATTGAAGCTTTCTTT.

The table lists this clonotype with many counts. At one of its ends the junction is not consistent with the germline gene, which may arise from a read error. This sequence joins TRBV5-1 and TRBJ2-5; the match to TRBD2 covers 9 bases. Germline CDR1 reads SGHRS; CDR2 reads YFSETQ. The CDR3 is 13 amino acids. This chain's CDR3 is CASCLAGEETQYF. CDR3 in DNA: TGCGCCAGCTGCTTAGCGGGAGAAGAGACCCAGTACTTC.

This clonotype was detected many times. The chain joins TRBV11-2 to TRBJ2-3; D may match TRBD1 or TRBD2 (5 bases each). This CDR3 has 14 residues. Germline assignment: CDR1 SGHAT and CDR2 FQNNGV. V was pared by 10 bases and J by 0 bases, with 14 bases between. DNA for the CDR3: TGTGCCACCCGGAAGAGGGGTAGCACAGATACGCAGTATTTT. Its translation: CATRKRGSTDTQYF.

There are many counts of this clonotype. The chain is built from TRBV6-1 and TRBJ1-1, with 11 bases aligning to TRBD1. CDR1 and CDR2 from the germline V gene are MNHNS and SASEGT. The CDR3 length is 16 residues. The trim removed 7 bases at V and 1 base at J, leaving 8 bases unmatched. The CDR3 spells CASTIGGTGGNTEAFF. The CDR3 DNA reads TGTGCCAGCACCATCGGGGGGACAGGGGGGAACACTGAAGCTTTCTTT.

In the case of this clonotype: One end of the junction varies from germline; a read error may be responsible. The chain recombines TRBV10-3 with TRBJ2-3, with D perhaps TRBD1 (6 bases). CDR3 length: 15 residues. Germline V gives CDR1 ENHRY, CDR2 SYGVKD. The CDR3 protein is CAISGGTIRTDMQYF. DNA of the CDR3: TGTGCCATCAGTGGGGGGACAATACGGACGGATATGCAGTATTTT.

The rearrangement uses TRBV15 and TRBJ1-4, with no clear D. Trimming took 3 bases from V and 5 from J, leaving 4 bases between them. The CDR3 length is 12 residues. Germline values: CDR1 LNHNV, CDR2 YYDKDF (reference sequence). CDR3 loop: CATSRANEKLFF. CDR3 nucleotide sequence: TGTGCCACCAGCAGGGCGAATGAAAAACTGTTTTTT.

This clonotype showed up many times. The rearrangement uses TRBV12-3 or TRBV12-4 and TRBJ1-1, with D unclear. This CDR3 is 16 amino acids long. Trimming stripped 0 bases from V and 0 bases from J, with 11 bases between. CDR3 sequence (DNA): TGTGCCAGCAGTTTAGCAAACAGCGAAATGAACACTGAAGCTTTCTTT. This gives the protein CASSLANSEMNTEAFF.

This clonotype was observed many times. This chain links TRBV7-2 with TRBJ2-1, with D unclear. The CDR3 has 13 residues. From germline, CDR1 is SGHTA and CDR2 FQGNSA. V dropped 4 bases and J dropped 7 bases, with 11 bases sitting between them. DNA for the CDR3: TGTGCCAGCAGCTCCCCACTGGCGAATGAGCAGTTCTTC. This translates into CASSSPLANEQFF.